The 28 T cell receptor beta chains in this list originate from one sample, sequenced in a study of T cells in women clearing cervical HPV infection. The data were produced by immunoSEQ multiplex PCR, yet TCRdb's version contains in-frame clones alone and is incomplete. The sample table sets out about 30,000 clones. What was sequenced was blood buffy coat. The origin of the receptors is a woman aged 18-70 years with a cervical HPV16 infection that either progressed to CIN3+ or cleared (not recorded which).

Notes on this clone: Read coverage stops 3 residues before the CDR3 terminus; the germline J gene supplies the remainder. The rearrangement uses TRBV12-3 or TRBV12-4 and TRBJ2-3; 9 bases match TRBD1. Trimming cost V 10 bases and J 1 base; bases outside gene matches: 6. This CDR3 has 14 amino acids. CDR3 loop: CATRRDRGTDTQYF. CDR3 DNA (partial): TGTGCCACGCGCCGGGACAGGGGCACAGATACG.

Of note for this clone: The missing CDR3 end, 3 residues past where the read stops, is filled in from the germline J gene. The rearrangement links TRBV30 to TRBJ1-1; 10 bases fit TRBD1. This CDR3 has 12 amino acids. Germline CDR1 and CDR2: GTSNPN and SVGIG (reference sequence). CDR3 DNA (partial): TGTGCCTGGAAATCCGGACAGGGGGGA. Residues: CAWKSGQGG. The full CDR3 protein is CAWKSGQGGAFF.

Concerning this clone: Coverage ceases 3 residues before the CDR3 finishes, and the germline J gene fills in the end. The rearrangement links TRBV2 to TRBJ2-7; 9 positions match TRBD1. After removal of 6 bases from V and 4 bases from J, the junction contained 7 bases not matched to a gene. The CDR3 is 14 residues long. From germline, CDR1 is SNHLY and CDR2 FYNNEI. The part of the CDR3 DNA that was read is TGTGCCAGCAGACGTCCCGGGACAGGGTACGAG. Encoded protein: CASRRPGTGYE. The whole CDR3 sequence is CASRRPGTGYEQYF.

About this clone: With the read ending 3 residues before the CDR3 end, the germline J gene is used to fill in that end. The chain joins TRBV7-2 to TRBJ1-2; perhaps TRBD1 as D (5 bases). Trimming removed 5 bases at V and 4 bases at J, with 11 bases between. Germline CDR1 SGHTA, CDR2 FQGNSA. This CDR3 has 13 amino acids. The CDR3 reads CASSATAFYGYTF. CDR3 DNA, as far as it was read: TGTGCCAGCAGCGCGACAGCTTTCTATGGC. The full variable domain, its missing parts supplied by reference TRBV7-2 and TRBJ1-2, is GAGVSQSPSNKVTEKGKDVELRCDPISGHTALYWYRQSLGQGLEFLIYFQGNSAPDKSGLPSDRFSAERTGGSVSTLTIQRTQQEDSAVYLCASSATAFYGYTFGSGTRLTVV.

Turning to this clone: The sequence runs out 3 residues before the end of the CDR3; the remainder is reconstructed from the germline J gene. The chain joins TRBV5-1 to TRBJ1-4; 11 bases agree with TRBD1. The CDR3 consists of 15 residues. The V and J ends lost 4 bases and 7 bases, in that order; junction bases with no gene match: 6. Germline V lookup: CDR1 SGHRS, CDR2 YFSETQ. CDR3 bases read: TGCGCCAGCAGCAAGGGACAGGGGGAAAGTGAAAAA. Its protein is CASSKGQGESEK. The whole CDR3 sequence reads CASSKGQGESEKLFF.

As regards this clone: From the germline J gene comes the end of the CDR3, since the read stops 3 residues before it. The chain employs TRBV19 and TRBJ2-7; D remains ambiguous. This CDR3 is built from 13 residues. Deletions cut 3 bases from V and 6 bases from J, with 12 bases between. CDR1 and CDR2 from the germline V gene are LNHDA and SQIVND (reference sequence). The CDR3 bases that were read are TGTGCCAGTAGTATTACGCTTGGGCGCGAG. Protein sequence: CASSITLGRE. The full-length CDR3 reads as CASSITLGREQYF.

On this clone: The missing CDR3 end, 3 residues past where the read stops, is filled in from the germline J gene. This sequence joins TRBV20-1 and TRBJ2-3; TRBD1 is a possible D gene (5 bases). CDR3 length: 14 amino acids. Germline assignment: CDR1 DFQATT and CDR2 SNEGSKA (reference sequence). Deletions cut 6 bases from V and 2 bases from J, with 15 bases between. Here the CDR3 reads CSAKGQRFTDTQYF. The CDR3 DNA, read in part, is TGCAGTGCCAAGGGGCAGCGCTTCACAGATACG.

Turning to this clone: The read ends 3 residues before the CDR3 terminus; that terminus is restored from the germline J gene. The chain is built from TRBV19 and TRBJ1-6, with D hard to call. Between the trimmed V and J ends, which lost 7 bases and 0 bases, there was a span of 10 bases. From germline, CDR1 is LNHDA and CDR2 SQIVND (reference sequence). The CDR3 runs to 15 residues. The sequenced part of the CDR3 DNA is TGTGCCAGTACCGCGGAGAGCTCCTATAATTCACCC. This translates into CASTAESSYNSP. The whole CDR3 sequence is CASTAESSYNSPLHF.

On this clone: Read data end 3 residues before the CDR3 end; the end is taken from the germline J gene. The chain combines TRBV5-1 with TRBJ1-1, with D possibly being TRBD1 (5 bases). CDR1 and CDR2 from the germline V gene are SGHRS and YFSETQ. Trimming shortened V by 3 bases and J by 3 bases, and 9 bases separated the two germline ends. The CDR3 length is 13 residues. CDR3 bases read: TGCGCCAGCAGCTACGACAGTGACACTGAA. It specifies CASSYDSDTE. From start to end, the CDR3 is CASSYDSDTEAFF.

Remarks on this clone: The read finishes 3 residues shy of the CDR3 end, and the germline J gene is used to complete it. This sequence joins TRBV18 and TRBJ2-1, with a weak D call TRBD1 (6 bases). Germline V gives CDR1 KGHSH, CDR2 LQKENI. The CDR3 sequence is 12 residues long. Trimming left V 6 bases short and J 9 bases short, with 12 bases between. CDR3 bases read: TGTGCCAGCTCTCCCAGGGGATTTGAG. It yields the protein CASSPRGFE. The whole CDR3 protein reads CASSPRGFEQFF.

The part of the CDR3 DNA that was read is TGTGCCAGTAGTATAGAGAGGGGACTGGTATCTGGGGCCAACGTA. As protein: CASSIERGLVSGANV. The entire CDR3 is CASSIERGLVSGANVLFF. The chain has TRBV19 and TRBJ1-4, with D possibly matching TRBD1 (5 bases). The DNA ends 3 residues before the CDR3 does, and the rest of the CDR3 is filled in from the germline J gene. The CDR3 is 18 amino acids. Germline V gene sequence: CDR1 LNHDA, CDR2 SQIVND (reference sequence). Together with reference TRBV19 and TRBJ1-4, the CDR3 gives the full variable domain: DGGITQSPKYLFRKEGQNVTLSCEQNLNHDAMYWYRQDPGQGLRLIYYSQIVNDFQKGDIAEGYSVSREKKESFPLTVTSAQKNPTAFYLCASSIERGLVSGANVLFFGSGTQLSVL.

The covered CDR3 bases are TGTGCCAGCAGCGCCCGGGACTCCAAAATTAACAATGAG. This gives the protein CASSARDSKINNE. The whole CDR3 reads CASSARDSKINNEQFF. The gene calls are TRBV13 and TRBJ2-1, with D perhaps matching TRBD2 (6 bases). The read finishes 3 residues shy of the CDR3 end, and the germline J gene is used to complete it. The V and J ends lost 5 bases and 5 bases respectively, with 19 bases between them. The germline V gene has CDR1 PRHDT and CDR2 FYEKMQ (reference sequence). The CDR3 is 16 amino acids. The full variable domain, in which reference TRBV13 and TRBJ2-1 provide the parts outside the CDR3, is AAGVIQSPRHLIKEKRETATLKCYPIPRHDTVYWYQQGPGQDPQFLISFYEKMQSDKGSIPDRFSAQQFSDYHSELNMSSLELGDSALYFCASSARDSKINNEQFFGPGTRLTVL.

Notes on this clone: The sequenced fragment ends 3 residues before the CDR3 boundary, so the rest is inferred from the germline J gene. The chain employs TRBV12-3 or TRBV12-4 and TRBJ2-7, with D unresolved. The CDR3 contains 14 residues. Trimming cost V 1 base and J 0 bases, with 7 bases left between them. The CDR3 sequence is CASSLGASSYEQYF. The CDR3 bases that were read are TGTGCCAGCAGTTTAGGCGCTAGCTCCTACGAG.

Comment on this clone: The CDR3 end is not reached by the read, which stops 3 residues before it; the germline J gene fills it in. The chain joins TRBV7-9 to TRBJ2-4, with D possibly being TRBD1 (7 bases). The germline V gene has CDR1 SEHNR and CDR2 FQNEAQ (reference sequence). This CDR3 contains 13 residues. The sequenced part of the CDR3 DNA is TGTGCCAGCAGCTTAGACAGGGGAGGAGGT. It is translated as CASSLDRGGG. The full CDR3 sequence reads CASSLDRGGGQYF.

Frequency places this clone as medium-sized. Read coverage stops 3 residues before the CDR3 terminus; the germline J gene supplies the remainder. The rearrangement links TRBV28 to TRBJ2-7; tentative D call: TRBD2 (5 bases). The CDR3 length is 13 residues. Germline V gene data show CDR1 as MDHEN and CDR2 as SYDVKM. The V and J ends lost 2 bases and 4 bases respectively, with 9 bases between them. The CDR3 bases that were read are TGTGCCAGCAGTTTAGGTCGGGGTTACGAG. This translates into CASSLGRGYE. The full-length CDR3 reads as CASSLGRGYEQYF.

A word on this clone: The read ends 3 residues before the CDR3 terminus; that terminus is restored from the germline J gene. The chain recombines TRBV7-9 with TRBJ2-3; TRBD1 matches 7 bases. Germline CDR1 SEHNR, CDR2 FQNEAQ (reference sequence). The CDR3 covers 14 residues. Partial CDR3 DNA: TGTGCCAGCAGCTCCCGGGACAGCCAAGAGACG. This gives the protein CASSSRDSQET. The full CDR3 protein reads CASSSRDSQETQYF.

Concerning this clone: The sequence runs out 3 residues before the end of the CDR3; the remainder is reconstructed from the germline J gene. The V gene is TRBV19, the J gene TRBJ2-2; D call uncertain. CDR3 size: 15 residues. V was cut by 4 bases and J by 2 bases, with 11 bases left in between. CDR1 and CDR2 (germline): LNHDA, SQIVND (reference sequence). Partial CDR3 DNA: TGTGCCAGTAGTAGTTTAACAGTAAACACCGGGGAG. Residues: CASSSLTVNTGE. The full CDR3 sequence reads CASSSLTVNTGELFF.

Notes on this clone: The missing CDR3 end, 3 residues past where the read stops, is filled in from the germline J gene. The rearrangement uses TRBV20-1 and TRBJ2-3; 10 nucleotides align to TRBD2. Germline V gene lookup returns CDR1 DFQATT and CDR2 SNEGSKA (reference sequence). V dropped 4 bases and J dropped 4; count of bases not matched to a gene: 8. The length of the CDR3 is 15 residues. The CDR3 DNA, read in part, is TGCAGTGCTACCCTAGCGGGAGTGGTATCAGATACG. This translates into CSATLAGVVSDT. The whole CDR3 protein reads CSATLAGVVSDTQYF.

CDR3: CASTDYQRNTEAFF. The covered CDR3 bases are TGTGCCAGCACCGACTATCAGAGAAACACTGAA. The chain carries TRBV5-4 and TRBJ1-1; D gene uncertain. The read stops 3 residues short of the end of the CDR3; the missing end is completed from the germline J gene. Germline V lookup: CDR1 SGHNT, CDR2 YYREEE (reference sequence). The V end was cut by 6 bases, the J end by 2 bases, with 14 bases between. This CDR3 is 14 amino acids long. Supplemented by reference TRBV5-4 and TRBJ1-1, the full variable domain reads ETGVTQSPTHLIKTRGQQVTLRCSSQSGHNTVSWYQQALGQGPQFIFQYYREEENGRGNFPPRFSGLQFPNYSSELNVNALELDDSALYLCASTDYQRNTEAFFGQGTRLTVV.

To note about this clone: The sequence runs out 3 residues before the end of the CDR3; the remainder is reconstructed from the germline J gene. The gene calls are TRBV29-1 and TRBJ1-2; TRBD1 matches at 12 bases. Germline V lookup: CDR1 SQVTM, CDR2 ANQGSEA. This CDR3 has 15 residues. The CDR3 spells CSVEPLGQGAGGYTF. The covered CDR3 bases are TGCAGCGTTGAACCGCTGGGACAGGGGGCGGGAGGC.

A remark on this clone: The read terminates 3 residues before the CDR3 end, so the remaining end is supplied by the germline J gene. This sequence joins TRBV30 and TRBJ1-2, with D unclear. The CDR3 is 12 amino acids. From germline, CDR1 is GTSNPN and CDR2 SVGIG (reference sequence). The CDR3 loop is CAWSVSGNDYTF. CDR3 DNA (partial): TGTGCCTGGAGTGTTAGCGGCAATGAC.

Remarks on this clone: The junction departs from germline at one end; a sequencing error may be responsible. The CDR3 end lies 3 residues beyond the end of the read and is filled in from the germline J gene. At the DNA level, this CDR3 is encoded by other sequences in the same sample as well. The gene calls are TRBV7-2 and TRBJ1-3; 7 nucleotides align to TRBD1. The germline gives CDR1 SGHTA, CDR2 FQGNSA. The CDR3 contains 15 residues. This chain's CDR3 is CASSPGQALGNTIYF. CDR3 DNA (partial): TGTGCCAGCAGCCCTGGACAGGCTCTTGGAAACACA.

Regarding this clone: The sequence runs out 3 residues before the end of the CDR3; the remainder is reconstructed from the germline J gene. The gene calls are TRBV20-1 and TRBJ1-6, with 7 bases identical to TRBD1. Unmatched junction bases numbered 13, after V lost 6 bases and J lost 8 bases. The CDR3 runs 15 residues. The germline gives CDR1 DFQATT, CDR2 SNEGSKA (reference sequence). The CDR3 loop is CSADKGTALDSPLHF. CDR3 DNA (partial): TGCAGTGCCGATAAAGGGACAGCTCTTGATTCACCC.

Here the CDR3 reads CASSDRQTYNEQFF. The DNA read from the CDR3 is TGTGCCAGTAGTGATCGGCAGACTTACAATGAG. The rearrangement joins TRBV19 to TRBJ2-1; D unresolved. The read finishes 3 residues shy of the CDR3 end, and the germline J gene is used to complete it. Germline assignment: CDR1 LNHDA and CDR2 SQIVND (reference sequence). CDR3 length equals 14 residues. V was clipped by 5 bases and J by 4 bases, with 12 bases between them. Complete variable domain (other parts from reference TRBV19 and TRBJ2-1): DGGITQSPKYLFRKEGQNVTLSCEQNLNHDAMYWYRQDPGQGLRLIYYSQIVNDFQKGDIAEGYSVSREKKESFPLTVTSAQKNPTAFYLCASSDRQTYNEQFFGPGTRLTVL.

Points on this clone: The CDR3 end is not reached by the read, which stops 3 residues before it; the germline J gene fills it in. The genes are TRBV5-1 and TRBJ2-2, with a tentative D call TRBD2 (6 bases). The CDR3 length is 16 residues. The germline V gene encodes CDR1 SGHRS and CDR2 YFSETQ. V lost 2 bases and J lost 3, with 14 bases in between. CDR3 DNA (partial): TGCGCCAGCAGCTTAGCTGGGCGGGGCCACACCGGGGAG. Its protein product is CASSLAGRGHTGE. The complete CDR3 sequence is CASSLAGRGHTGELFF.

About this clone itself: The CDR3 end is not reached by the read, which stops 3 residues before it; the germline J gene fills it in. The chain employs TRBV7-9 and TRBJ2-7; 13 nucleotides match TRBD2. The CDR3 has 15 residues. The germline CDR1 and CDR2 sequences are SEHNR and FQNEAQ (reference sequence). The trim removed 0 bases at V and 6 bases at J, leaving 2 bases unmatched. The DNA read from the CDR3 is TGTGCCAGCAGCTTAGCCGGGACTAGCGGGACCGAG. Residues: CASSLAGTSGTE. In full, the CDR3 reads CASSLAGTSGTEQYF.

Details on this clone: The read stops 3 residues short of the end of the CDR3; the missing end is completed from the germline J gene. The chain joins TRBV16 to TRBJ1-1; D is uncertain. Germline CDR1 reads KGHSY; CDR2 reads FQNENV. V gave up 4 bases and J gave up 1 base, with 7 bases separating them. The CDR3 runs 13 residues. The sequenced part of the CDR3 DNA is TGTGCCAGCAGCCCCCGACAGAACACTGAA. Translating it yields CASSPRQNTE. The CDR3, in full, reads CASSPRQNTEAFF.

A note on this clone: Read coverage stops 3 residues before the CDR3 terminus; the germline J gene supplies the remainder. The rearrangement joins TRBV19 to TRBJ1-2, with no clear D. CDR3 length equals 14 residues. CDR1 and CDR2 (germline): LNHDA, SQIVND (reference sequence). V lost 5 bases to trimming and J lost 7 bases, with 17 bases between them. This CDR3 is CASSPTRGFAGYTF. CDR3 bases read: TGTGCCAGTAGTCCAACCCGGGGATTCGCTGGC.